This T cell receptor beta chain was obtained from a study of blood T cell repertoires in COVID-19. V lost 4 bases and J lost 6, with 18 bases in between. CDR3 length: 15 residues. Germline V CDR1 and CDR2: SGDLS, YYNGEE. This table comes from immunoSEQ multiplex PCR, and its TCRdb copy is limited to in-frame clones, with some not included. The top ten hold roughly 0.94% of the sample, which has 250,000 to 350,000 clones, over 75% seen once. The chain employs TRBV9 and TRBJ2-3, with TRBD1 as a possible D gene (5 bases). The clonotype was recovered from a human donor with COVID-19, enrolled during active disease. The donor label of this sample is uncertain. Sequenced input: peripheral blood. Here the CDR3 reads CASSPMGLDMDTQYF. CDR3 DNA sequence: TGTGCCAGCAGCCCGATGGGGCTAGATATGGATACGCAGTATTTT.